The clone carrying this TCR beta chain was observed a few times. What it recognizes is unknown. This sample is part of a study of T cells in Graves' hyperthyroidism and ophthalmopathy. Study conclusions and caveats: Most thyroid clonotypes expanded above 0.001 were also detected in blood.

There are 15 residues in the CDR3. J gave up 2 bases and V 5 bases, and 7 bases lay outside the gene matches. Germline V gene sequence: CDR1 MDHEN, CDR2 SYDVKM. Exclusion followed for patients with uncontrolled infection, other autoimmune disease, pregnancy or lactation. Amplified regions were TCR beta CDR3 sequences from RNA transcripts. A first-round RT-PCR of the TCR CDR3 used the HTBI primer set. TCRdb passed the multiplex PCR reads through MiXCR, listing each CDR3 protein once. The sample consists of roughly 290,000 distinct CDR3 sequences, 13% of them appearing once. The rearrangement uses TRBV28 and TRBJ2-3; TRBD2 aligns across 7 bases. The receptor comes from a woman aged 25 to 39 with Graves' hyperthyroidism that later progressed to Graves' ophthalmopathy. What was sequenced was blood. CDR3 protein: CASSGIAGPTDTQYF. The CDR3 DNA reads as TGTGCCAGCAGTGGTATAGCGGGCCCCACAGATACGCAGTATTTT.